This T cell receptor beta chain comes out of a study of cytomegalovirus exposure and HLA in healthy donors (dated by TCRdb to the late 2010s). Concerning the study at large: An earlier analysis of about 530 of the donors reported around 280 Gb of sequence data and roughly 120 million unique TCR beta sequences obtained from roughly 170 million T cells. Approximately 310 gigabases of sequencing data and approximately 85 million unique TCR sequences were included in an early release covering 500 to 750 HLA-typed donors. The genetic ancestry cluster associated with self-reported Caucasian donors included 81% of the 398 genotyped donors. The study was designed to test whether signatures of past pathogen exposure could be identified by cataloging public T cell receptors. Using immunosequencing, the study profiled T cell repertoires from 500 to 800 subjects and related those repertoires to cytomegalovirus serostatus. Along with the approximately 600-subject first cohort, a separate validation cohort of about 110 different subjects was used. High-throughput TCR immunosequencing, statistical association of individual TCRs with disease status, and machine learning were combined to predict cytomegalovirus infection status. A later analysis re-analyzed previously published TCR beta repertoires from 666 donors and added high-resolution HLA genotyping to study TCR occurrence patterns. In the later analysis, no new phenotypic data were used to find candidate immune exposures; instead, reliance was placed on TCR beta sequences and their occurrence across donors. An earlier analysis of 587 of the donors used high-throughput TCR beta sequencing to judge whether each TCR beta V gene segment behaved as functional or pseudogenic. Alongside the repertoire data, information on donor age, sex, ethnicity and CMV serostatus was compiled. A later genetic analysis used genome-wide SNP genotypes for about 65% of the roughly 700 donors, treating that subset as a discovery cohort. Every repertoire in the discovery cohort had been generated on one and the same sequencing platform. Class I and class II HLA loci were covered by the typing at four-digit resolution. The number of donors typed differed by locus, with 629-630 for A, B, C, DRB1 and DQB1, 522 for DQA1, 600 to 610 for DPA1, and 450 to 480 for DPB1. Roughly five DR-DQ haplotypes were handled as single units for association and clustering, since linkage in the cohort was strong. Across some 400 genotyped donors of the cohort, an average of roughly 250,000 unique TCR beta nucleotide sequences per donor were sequenced, and roughly a sixth of those sequences were non-productive.

In total, about 650 healthy bone marrow donors made up the cohort. Cohort members were all nominally healthy when sampled, although unrecorded immune exposures were likely present. The donor tested CMV seronegative, placing the donor among the approximately 400 seronegative members of the cohort. Every donor gave a peripheral blood sample, and the peripheral blood mononuclear cells from that sample were used for TCR beta sequencing. Genomic DNA was extracted from the blood cell samples with the Qiagen DNeasy Blood Extraction Kit. The library was prepared using the immunoSEQ multiplex PCR assay. The multiplex PCR relied on a mix of 60 forward primers for TCR Vbeta segments and 13 reverse primers for TCR Jbeta segments. The CDR3 region of rearranged TCR beta genes was amplified from genomic DNA by a multiplex PCR assay. The Illumina HiSeq System was used to sequence the amplified TCR beta libraries as 87-base-pair reads. The original methods were these. A later analysis tallied 75 million to 85 million unique TCR beta chains across the 666 repertoires, and about 10 million of those chains were shared by two or more donors. A nearest-neighbor algorithm error-corrected the raw reads and collapsed the reads into unique sequences, merging closely related sequences to remove PCR and sequencing errors. V, D and J gene segments were assigned by aligning CDR3 sequences to IMGT reference sequences. Each retained sequence needed at least a six-nucleotide match to both a V gene segment and a J gene segment. Rearrangements were called productive when the CDR3 lacked stop codons and stayed in frame with V and J; all others were non-productive. Following IMGT convention, CDR3 was defined as the stretch from the second conserved V-encoded cysteine to the conserved J-encoded phenylalanine. The earlier analysis of about 560 of the donors excluded any sequence lacking an unambiguous match to a single V gene segment. An earlier analysis of several hundred of the donors called V segments functional above 56.7% productive rearrangements and segregating when the between-donor standard deviation exceeded 5%. To diagnose cytomegalovirus status from the catalog of TCR beta chain sequences, a statistical classification framework was built. V and J gene assignment, in a later analysis, came from comparing TCR nucleotide sequences with IMGT/GENE-DB human TR gene sequences. A later analysis assigned CDR3 sequences and most-parsimonious VDJ recombination scenarios with the TCRdist pipeline. In a later analysis, each TCR beta chain was defined by its CDR3 amino acid sequence together with its V-gene family, and reads lacking a unique V-gene family were excluded. In a later analysis, 550 to 650 highly shared, low-generation-probability nucleotide sequences were removed to address suspected cross-contamination and a sequencing artifact. A later analysis calculated a clonal expansion index for each public chain from normalized within-repertoire ranks of inferred template counts. In a later analysis, generation probabilities were computed with a VDJ recombination model fitted to out-of-frame rearrangements, and the resulting probabilities were checked against IGoR. Hypergeometric tests were used in a later analysis to score TCR-TCR, TCR-HLA and TCR-CMV co-occurrence, with a repertoire-size bias correction applied to the TCR pairs. False discovery rates were estimated in a later analysis by permuting HLA or CMV assignments 20 times. In a later analysis, co-occurring TCRs were grouped using DBSCAN, and TCRdist sequence similarity was added for clustering within HLA-allele-positive subsets. Repertoires with fewer than 30,000 or more than 120,000 public chains, plus five repertoires with anomalous nucleotide sharing, were excluded from co-occurrence clustering. This is the immuneACCESS table as TCRdb keeps it, with only in-frame sequences that have V and J called. A part of the clones is gone; compared with another copy, unresolved V genes explain less than half, and the rest is unexplained. V, J and clone size reflect that table, while D and trimming were determined from the DNA. The sample table holds 100,000 to 150,000 clones, of which about 80% were seen once. The top ten clones comprise over 1.5% of the sample.

The junction carries 11 bases between V and J, which are trimmed by 6 bases and 7 bases respectively. The germline V gene (reference sequence) specifies SEHNR as CDR1 and FQNEAQ as CDR2. The CDR3 runs 12 amino acids, cysteine and phenylalanine included. The CDR3 DNA has 36 bases and is translated from base 1. Broad study findings and their caveats: The authors suggested that the approach could potentially be extended to other disease states and immunological phenotypes. Because HLA typing was missing for some donors at each locus, association tests included only the typed subset. In an earlier analysis of fewer than 750 of the donors, most TCR beta V segments were observed in productive rearrangements about 90% or about 30% of the time, broadly matching IMGT annotations. Most CMV-associated TCR beta chains appeared to be HLA-restricted in a later analysis, and the HLA associations seemed to be driven largely by CMV exposure. According to a later analysis, TCR association rates differed among HLA loci, with DRB1 alleles showing the most associated TCRs and HLA-C alleles showing the fewest. An association between a missense DCLRE1C variant and V-gene and J-gene trimming of TCR beta chains was found in a later genetic analysis and replicated in an independent cohort. The earlier analysis of 587 of the donors excluded about 16 rarely observed V segments, including chromosome 9 orphons, because counts were too low. At a false discovery rate of 0.05, a later analysis linked approximately 18,000 TCR beta sequences to specific HLA alleles. Most TCR sequences were seen in very few donors, while some public TCRs were found in many individuals. CMV serostatus was the only immune exposure information available for the cohort. Cytomegalovirus status was reported to be diagnosed by the classifier with high specificity and sensitivity in both the original and validation cohorts. In this cohort, only TCR beta chains were sequenced, and detectable features were limited by the absence of alpha or paired-chain data. Several of the top co-occurrence clusters appeared to be linked to parvovirus B19, influenza, CMV and Epstein-Barr virus, according to a later analysis. A further reported finding was that TCR beta sequences accurately predicted the HLA-A and HLA-B alleles for most subjects in the first cohort. The study gave a list of 150 to 200 TCR beta chains associated with cytomegalovirus. Assigning TCR associations to individual alleles was difficult when HLA alleles, especially DR and DQ, strongly co-occurred. Linkage disequilibrium might explain the correlated functional status among segregating V segments, but an unknown experimental factor could not be ruled out. A later genetic analysis reported fewer N-insertions in productive TCRs among donors in an Asian-associated ancestry cluster than the approximately 670-donor mean. Some IMGT-functional V segments, including TRBV6-2 and TRBV6-3, could not be distinguished by the 87-base-pair reads and were therefore excluded. A cluster of highly shared sequence variants was judged likely to represent a technical artifact of the sequencing pipeline. Roughly uniform sequencing depth across donors was assumed in presence/absence analyses, although this assumption may not hold. Compared with equally common non-associated chains, HLA-associated TCR beta chains in a later analysis were more clonally expanded and had lower generation probabilities. In vitro tests confirmed that a few of the cytomegalovirus-associated TCR beta chains recognize cytomegalovirus antigens.

This clone showed up just a few times. No cognate antigen has been identified for it. One base away there is no much larger clone; base qualities are not given. This receptor was taken from a woman aged 45 to 65 in good health and CMV-seronegative. The chain is assembled from TRBV7-9 and TRBJ2-3, with no reliable assignment of the D segment. The sequencing sample was made of PBMCs. The CDR3 is CASRPDTHTQYF. Here is the DNA: TGTGCCAGCAGACCCGACACTCATACGCAGTATTTT.